This T cell receptor (beta chain) was captured in a study of regulatory T cells in long-lasting Graves disease. This CDR3 region has 14 residues. V lost 5 bases to trimming and J lost 1 base, with 12 bases between them. Germline-derived CDR1 and CDR2 are SGHRS and YFSETQ. Arm-PCR of CDR3 regions with iRepertoire HTBI primers generated TCR beta libraries. TCRdb processed the multiplex PCR reads anew with MiXCR; each CDR3 protein has one entry. The sample holds 400,000 or so distinct CDR3 sequences; 23% are singletons and the top ten take about 26%. In this sample, this clonotype turned up many times. Time point of the sample: persistent/refractory GD, antithyroid drugs over 5 years with positive TRAb. There was RNA extracted from PBMCs, and the TCR library was made from it.

The clonotype was recovered from a female donor with Graves disease. The V and J genes are TRBV5-1 and TRBJ1-1; D possibly corresponds to TRBD1 (6 bases). The sample consisted of peripheral blood mononuclear cells (PBMCs), taken when the disease was refractory, from a patient treated with antithyroid drugs. The DNA for the CDR3 is TGCGCCAGCAGACTAGGGACACCGAACACTGAAGCTTTCTTT. It codes for CASRLGTPNTEAFF.